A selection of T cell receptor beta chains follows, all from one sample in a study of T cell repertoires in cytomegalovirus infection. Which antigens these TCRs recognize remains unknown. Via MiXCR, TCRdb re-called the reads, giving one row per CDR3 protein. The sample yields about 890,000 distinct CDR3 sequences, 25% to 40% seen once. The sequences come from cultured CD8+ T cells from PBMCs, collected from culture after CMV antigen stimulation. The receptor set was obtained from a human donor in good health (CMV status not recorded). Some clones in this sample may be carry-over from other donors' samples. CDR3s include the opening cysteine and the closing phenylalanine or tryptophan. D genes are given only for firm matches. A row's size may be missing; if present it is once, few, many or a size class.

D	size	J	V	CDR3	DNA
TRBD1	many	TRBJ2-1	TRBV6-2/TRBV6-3	CASSYPMGQGIRNEQFF	TGTGCCAGCAGTTACCCGATGGGACAGGGTATCCGCAATGAGCAGTTCTTC
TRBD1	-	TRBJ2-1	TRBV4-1	CASSRGQGQVNEQFF	TGCGCCAGCAGCCGCGGACAGGGGCAGGTCAATGAGCAGTTCTTC
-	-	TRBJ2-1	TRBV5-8	CASSLGLGIGYEQFF	TGTGCCAGCAGCTTAGGTCTGGGGATAGGCTATGAGCAGTTCTTC
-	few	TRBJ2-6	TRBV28	CASFSRFGANVLTF	TGTGCCAGCTTCTCGAGGTTCGGGGCCAACGTCCTGACTTTC
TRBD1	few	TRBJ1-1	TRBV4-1	CASSPTEGQFGEAFF	TGCGCCAGCAGCCCGACAGAGGGACAGTTTGGTGAAGCTTTCTTT
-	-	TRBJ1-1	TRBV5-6	CASSHGGGAFF	TGTGCCAGCAGCCACGGCGGAGGCGCTTTCTTT
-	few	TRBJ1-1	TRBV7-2	CASTTGEGDFPEAFF	TGTGCCAGCACTACCGGGGAGGGTGATTTCCCTGAAGCTTTCTTT
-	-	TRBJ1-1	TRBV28	CASSFMGAWTEAFF	TGTGCCAGCAGTTTTATGGGGGCTTGGACTGAAGCTTTCTTT
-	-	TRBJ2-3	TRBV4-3	CASSQPGLPATQYF	TGCGCCAGCAGCCAGCCGGGCCTCCCAGCTACGCAGTATTTT
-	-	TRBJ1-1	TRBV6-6	CASSGTGRPTEAFF	TGTGCCAGCAGTGGCACAGGGAGACCCACTGAAGCTTTCTTT
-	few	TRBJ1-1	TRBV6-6	CASSQGQEAFF	TGTGCCAGCAGTCAAGGGCAAGAAGCTTTCTTT